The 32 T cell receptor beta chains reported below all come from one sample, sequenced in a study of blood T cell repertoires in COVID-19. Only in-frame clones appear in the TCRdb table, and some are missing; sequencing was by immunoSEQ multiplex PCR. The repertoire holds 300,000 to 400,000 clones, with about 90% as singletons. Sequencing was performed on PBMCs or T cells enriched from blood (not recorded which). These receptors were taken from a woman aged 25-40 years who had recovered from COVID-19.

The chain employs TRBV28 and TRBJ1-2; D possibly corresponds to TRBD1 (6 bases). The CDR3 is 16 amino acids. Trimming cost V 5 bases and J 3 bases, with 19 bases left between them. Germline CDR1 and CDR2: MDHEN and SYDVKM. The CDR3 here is CASSAAGGGRDYGYTF. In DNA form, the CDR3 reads TGTGCCAGCAGTGCCGCTGGGGGGGGCCGGGACTATGGCTACACCTTC.

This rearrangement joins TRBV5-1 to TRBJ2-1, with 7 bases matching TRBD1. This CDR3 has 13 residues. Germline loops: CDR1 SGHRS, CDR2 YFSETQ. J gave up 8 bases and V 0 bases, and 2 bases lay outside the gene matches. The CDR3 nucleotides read TGCGCCAGCAGCTTGGGACAGGGTTATGAGCAGTTCTTC. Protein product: CASSLGQGYEQFF.

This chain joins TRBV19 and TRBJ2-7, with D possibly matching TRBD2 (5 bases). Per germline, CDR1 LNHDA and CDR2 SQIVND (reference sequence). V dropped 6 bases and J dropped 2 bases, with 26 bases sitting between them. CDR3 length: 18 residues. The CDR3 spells CASSPYGPFGGRTYEQYF. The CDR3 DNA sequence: TGTGCCAGTAGCCCGTATGGTCCCTTCGGAGGCCGTACCTACGAGCAGTACTTC.

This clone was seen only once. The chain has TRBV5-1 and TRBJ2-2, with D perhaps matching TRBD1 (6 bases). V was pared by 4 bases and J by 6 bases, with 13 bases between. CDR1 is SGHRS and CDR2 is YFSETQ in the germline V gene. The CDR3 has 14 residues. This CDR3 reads CASSLGTTPGELFF. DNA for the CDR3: TGCGCCAGCAGCCTAGGGACAACCCCCGGGGAGCTGTTTTTT.

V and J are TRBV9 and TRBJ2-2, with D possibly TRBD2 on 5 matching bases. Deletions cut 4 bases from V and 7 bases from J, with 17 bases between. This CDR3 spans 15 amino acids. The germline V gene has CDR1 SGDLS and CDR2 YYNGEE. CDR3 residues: CASSLGISPGGELFF. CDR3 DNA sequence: TGTGCCAGCAGCCTCGGGATTTCCCCGGGCGGGGAGCTGTTTTTT.

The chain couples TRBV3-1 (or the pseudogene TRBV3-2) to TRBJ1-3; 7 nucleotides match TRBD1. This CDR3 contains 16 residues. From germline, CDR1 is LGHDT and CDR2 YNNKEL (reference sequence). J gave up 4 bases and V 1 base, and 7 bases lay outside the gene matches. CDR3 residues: CASSQAHRGSGNTIYF. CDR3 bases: TGTGCCAGCAGCCAAGCTCACAGGGGCTCGGGAAACACCATATATTTT.

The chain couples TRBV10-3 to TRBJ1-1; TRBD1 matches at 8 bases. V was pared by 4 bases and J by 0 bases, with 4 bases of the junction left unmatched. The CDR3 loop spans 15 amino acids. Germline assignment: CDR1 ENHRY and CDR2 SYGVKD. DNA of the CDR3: TGTGCCATCAGTGCCTGGACAGGGTTGAACACTGAAGCTTTCTTT. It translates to CAISAWTGLNTEAFF.

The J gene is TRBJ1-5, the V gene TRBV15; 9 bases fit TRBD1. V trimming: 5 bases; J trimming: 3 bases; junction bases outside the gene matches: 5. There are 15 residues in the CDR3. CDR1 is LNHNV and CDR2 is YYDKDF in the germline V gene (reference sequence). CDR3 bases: TGTGCCACCAGCGGGGGACAGGGCGACAATCAGCCCCAGCATTTT. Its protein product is CATSGGQGDNQPQHF.

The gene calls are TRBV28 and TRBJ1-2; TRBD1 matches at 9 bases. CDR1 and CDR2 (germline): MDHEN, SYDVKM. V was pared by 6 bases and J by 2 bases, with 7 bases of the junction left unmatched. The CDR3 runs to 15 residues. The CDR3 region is CASRPDRGGNYGYTF. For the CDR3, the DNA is TGTGCCAGCAGGCCTGACAGGGGGGGAAACTATGGCTACACCTTC.

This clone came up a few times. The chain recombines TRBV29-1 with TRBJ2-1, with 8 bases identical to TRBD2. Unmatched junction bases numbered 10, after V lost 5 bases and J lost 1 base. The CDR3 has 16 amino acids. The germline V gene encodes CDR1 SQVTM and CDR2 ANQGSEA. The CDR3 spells CSVFRGGFSSYNEQFF. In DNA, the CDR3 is TGCAGCGTTTTCCGGGGGGGCTTTTCGTCCTACAATGAGCAGTTCTTC.

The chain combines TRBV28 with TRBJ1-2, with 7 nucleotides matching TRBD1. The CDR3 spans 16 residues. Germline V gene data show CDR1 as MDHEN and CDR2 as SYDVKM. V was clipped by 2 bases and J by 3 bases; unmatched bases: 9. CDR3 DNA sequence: TGTGCCAGCAGTTTAGACCCGACAGGGCCCTACTATGGCTACACCTTC. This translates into CASSLDPTGPYYGYTF.

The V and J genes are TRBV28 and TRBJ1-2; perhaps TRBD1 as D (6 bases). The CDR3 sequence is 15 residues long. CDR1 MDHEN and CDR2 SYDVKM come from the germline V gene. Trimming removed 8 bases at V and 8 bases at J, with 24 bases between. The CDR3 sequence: CASAPPRGTKGGYTF. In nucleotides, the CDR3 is TGTGCCAGCGCCCCTCCAAGGGGGACAAAGGGAGGCTACACCTTC.

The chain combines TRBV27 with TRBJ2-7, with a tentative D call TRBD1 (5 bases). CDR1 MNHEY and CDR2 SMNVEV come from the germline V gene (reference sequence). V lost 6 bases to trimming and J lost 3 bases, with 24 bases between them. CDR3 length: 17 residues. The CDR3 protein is CASRSSFLAGKDYEQYF. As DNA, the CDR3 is TGTGCCAGCAGGTCTTCGTTTTTGGCAGGGAAAGACTACGAGCAGTACTTC.

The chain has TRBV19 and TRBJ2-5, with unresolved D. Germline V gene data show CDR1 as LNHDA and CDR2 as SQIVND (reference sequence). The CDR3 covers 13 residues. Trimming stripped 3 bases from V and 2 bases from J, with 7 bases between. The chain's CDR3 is CASSIFLQETQYF. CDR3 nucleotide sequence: TGTGCCAGTAGTATCTTCCTACAAGAGACCCAGTACTTC.

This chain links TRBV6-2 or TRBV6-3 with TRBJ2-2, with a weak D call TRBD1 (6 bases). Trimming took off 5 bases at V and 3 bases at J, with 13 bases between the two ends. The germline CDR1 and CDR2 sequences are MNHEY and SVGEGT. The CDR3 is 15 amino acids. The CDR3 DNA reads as TGTGCCAGCAGTCTCGGACAGACTCACACCGGGGAGCTGTTTTTT. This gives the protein CASSLGQTHTGELFF.

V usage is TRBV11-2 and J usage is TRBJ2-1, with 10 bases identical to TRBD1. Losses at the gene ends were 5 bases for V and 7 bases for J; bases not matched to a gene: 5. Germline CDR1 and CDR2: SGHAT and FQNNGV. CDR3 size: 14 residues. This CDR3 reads CASSHWTGGNEQFF. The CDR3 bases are TGTGCCAGCAGCCATTGGACAGGGGGGAATGAGCAGTTCTTC.

CDR3: CAWSDRRETEAFF. CDR3 bases: TGTGCCTGGAGTGACCGGCGGGAAACTGAAGCTTTCTTT. The V gene is TRBV30, the J gene TRBJ1-1; no reliable D call. In germline, CDR1 is GTSNPN, CDR2 SVGIG (reference sequence). There are 13 residues in the CDR3. Trimming took off 1 base at V and 5 bases at J, with 11 bases between the two ends. The full variable domain, with the rest looked up from reference TRBV30 and TRBJ1-1, is SQTIHQWPATLVQPVGSPLSLECTVEGTSNPNLYWYRQAAGRGLQLLFYSVGIGQISSEVPQNLSASRPQDRQFILSSKKLLLSDSGFYLCAWSDRRETEAFFGQGTRLTVV.

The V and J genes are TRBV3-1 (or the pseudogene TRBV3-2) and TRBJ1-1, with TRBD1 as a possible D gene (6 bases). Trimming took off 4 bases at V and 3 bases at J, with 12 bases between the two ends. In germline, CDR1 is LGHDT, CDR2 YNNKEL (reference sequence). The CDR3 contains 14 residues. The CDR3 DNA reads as TGTGCCAGCAGCCGGACAGCGGGGGACACTGAAGCTTTCTTT. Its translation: CASSRTAGDTEAFF.

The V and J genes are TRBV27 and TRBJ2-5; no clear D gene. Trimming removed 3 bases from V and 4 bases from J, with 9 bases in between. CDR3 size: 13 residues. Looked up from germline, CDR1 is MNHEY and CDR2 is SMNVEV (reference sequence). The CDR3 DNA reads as TGTGCCAGCAGTTTTGTAGGCGGAGAGACCCAGTACTTC. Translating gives CASSFVGGETQYF.

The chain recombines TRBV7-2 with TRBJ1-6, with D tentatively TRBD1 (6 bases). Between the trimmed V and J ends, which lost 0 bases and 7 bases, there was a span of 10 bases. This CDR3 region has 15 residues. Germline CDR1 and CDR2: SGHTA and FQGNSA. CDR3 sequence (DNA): TGTGCCAGCAGCTTAGCCCCAAGGGGGAATTCACCCCTCCACTTT. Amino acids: CASSLAPRGNSPLHF.

CDR3 in amino acids: CASSRDRDRGRIPKNIQYF. For the CDR3, the DNA is TGTGCCAGCAGCCGCGACCGGGACAGGGGGCGCATTCCCAAAAACATTCAGTACTTC. This chain uses TRBV7-9 with TRBJ2-4; 12 bases are shared with TRBD1. The V gene's germline CDR1 is SEHNR and CDR2 FQNEAQ (reference sequence). The CDR3 consists of 19 residues. The trim removed 5 bases at V and 2 bases at J, leaving 13 bases unmatched.

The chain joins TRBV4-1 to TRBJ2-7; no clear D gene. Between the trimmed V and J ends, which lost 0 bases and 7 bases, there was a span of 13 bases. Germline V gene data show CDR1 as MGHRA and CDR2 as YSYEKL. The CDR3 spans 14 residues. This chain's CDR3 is CASSQDVVSREQYF. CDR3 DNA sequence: TGCGCCAGCAGCCAAGATGTGGTCTCTAGGGAGCAGTACTTC.

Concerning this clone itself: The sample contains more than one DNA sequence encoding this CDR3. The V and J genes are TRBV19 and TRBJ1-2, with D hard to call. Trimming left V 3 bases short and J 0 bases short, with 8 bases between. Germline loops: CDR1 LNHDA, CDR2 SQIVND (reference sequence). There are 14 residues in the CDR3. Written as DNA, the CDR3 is TGTGCCAGTAGTATTCGGAGGGCTAACTATGGCTACACCTTC. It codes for CASSIRRANYGYTF.

DNA for the CDR3: TGTGCCACACGTCCCGGGACATTTCGGAGCCCCTACGAGCAGTACTTC. It encodes CATRPGTFRSPYEQYF. The rearrangement uses TRBV2 and TRBJ2-7; a weak D match, TRBD1 (6 bases). CDR1 is SNHLY and CDR2 is FYNNEI in the germline V gene. The CDR3 runs to 16 residues. The V and J ends lost 10 bases and 2 bases respectively, with 24 bases between them.

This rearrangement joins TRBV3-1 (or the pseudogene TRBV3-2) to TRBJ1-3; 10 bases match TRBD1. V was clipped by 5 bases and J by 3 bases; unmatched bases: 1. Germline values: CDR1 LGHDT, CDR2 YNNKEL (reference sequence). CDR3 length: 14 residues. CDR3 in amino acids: CASSDRGLGNTIYF. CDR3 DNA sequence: TGTGCCAGCAGCGACAGGGGGCTTGGAAACACCATATATTTT.

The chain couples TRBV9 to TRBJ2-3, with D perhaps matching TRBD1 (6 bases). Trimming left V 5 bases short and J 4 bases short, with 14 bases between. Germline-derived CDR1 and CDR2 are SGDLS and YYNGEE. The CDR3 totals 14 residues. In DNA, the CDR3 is TGTGCCAGCAGTCCTAGGGGGAACGCAGATACGCAGTATTTT. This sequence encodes CASSPRGNADTQYF.

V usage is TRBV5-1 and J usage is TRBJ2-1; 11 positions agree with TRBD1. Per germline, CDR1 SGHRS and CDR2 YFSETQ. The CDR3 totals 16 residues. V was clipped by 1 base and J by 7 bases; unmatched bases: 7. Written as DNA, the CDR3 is TGCGCCAGCAGCTTGTTTTTAGGACAGGGGGCGAATGAGCAGTTCTTC. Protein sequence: CASSLFLGQGANEQFF.

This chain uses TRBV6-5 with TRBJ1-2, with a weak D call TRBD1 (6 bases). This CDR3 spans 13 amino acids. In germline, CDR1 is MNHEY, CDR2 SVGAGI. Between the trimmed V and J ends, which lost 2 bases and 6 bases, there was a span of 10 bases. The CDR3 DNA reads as TGTGCCAGCAGTTACCCGGACAGTGATGGCTACACCTTC. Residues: CASSYPDSDGYTF.

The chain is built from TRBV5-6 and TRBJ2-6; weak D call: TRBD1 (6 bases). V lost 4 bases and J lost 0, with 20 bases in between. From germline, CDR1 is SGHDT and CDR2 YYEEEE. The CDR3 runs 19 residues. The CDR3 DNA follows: TGTGCCAGCAGCCACCTTTCTACAGGGATTAACTCTGGGGCCAACGTCCTGACTTTC. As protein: CASSHLSTGINSGANVLTF.

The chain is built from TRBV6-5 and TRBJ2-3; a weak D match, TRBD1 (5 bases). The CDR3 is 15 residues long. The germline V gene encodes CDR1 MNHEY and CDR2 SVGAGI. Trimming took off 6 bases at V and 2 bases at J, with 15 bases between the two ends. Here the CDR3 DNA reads TGTGCCAGCAGCCCACCCCAACAGGACACAGATACGCAGTATTTT. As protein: CASSPPQQDTDTQYF.

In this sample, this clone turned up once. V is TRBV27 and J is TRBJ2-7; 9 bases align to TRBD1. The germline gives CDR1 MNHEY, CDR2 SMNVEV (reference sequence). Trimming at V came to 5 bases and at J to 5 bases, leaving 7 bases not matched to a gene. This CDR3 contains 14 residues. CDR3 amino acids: CASSNRGRRDEQYF. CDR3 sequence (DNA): TGTGCCAGCAGTAACAGGGGGCGAAGGGACGAGCAGTACTTC.

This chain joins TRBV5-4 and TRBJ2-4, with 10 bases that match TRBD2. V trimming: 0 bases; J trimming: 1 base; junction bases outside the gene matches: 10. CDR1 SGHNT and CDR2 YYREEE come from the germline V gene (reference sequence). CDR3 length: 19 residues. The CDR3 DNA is TGTGCCAGCAGCTTGGAGGCTAGCGGGGGCCCTGGGGCCAAAAACATTCAGTACTTC. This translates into CASSLEASGGPGAKNIQYF.